The 12 T cell receptor beta chains below come from one sample, sequenced in a study of blood T cell repertoires in COVID-19. Assay used: immunoSEQ multiplex PCR; TCRdb lists only in-frame clones, some missing. Counted here are about 59,000 clones, about nine tenths occurring once; the ten biggest clones make up 8.6%. The material sequenced was peripheral blood. The receptors were sampled from a human donor in a cohort sampled during active COVID-19.

The chain uses TRBV5-4 and TRBJ2-7; tentatively, D is TRBD2 (6 bases). Germline V gene sequence: CDR1 SGHNT, CDR2 YYREEE (reference sequence). The V end was cut by 0 bases, the J end by 1 base, with 11 bases between. The CDR3 runs to 15 residues. CDR3 coding DNA: TGTGCCAGCAGCTTGGGTGGGGGGAGTTCCTACGAGCAGTACTTC. Encoded protein: CASSLGGGSSYEQYF.

The gene calls are TRBV5-1 and TRBJ1-1; D possibly corresponds to TRBD1 (5 bases). This CDR3 has 15 amino acids. V was shortened by 4 bases and J by 1 base, with 14 bases between the two germline ends. Germline CDR1 and CDR2: SGHRS and YFSETQ. The CDR3 coding sequence is TGCGCCAGCAGCACAGGACACTTACCGAACACTGAAGCTTTCTTT. This gives the protein CASSTGHLPNTEAFF. Complete variable domain (other parts from reference TRBV5-1 and TRBJ1-1): KAGVTQTPRYLIKTRGQQVTLSCSPISGHRSVSWYQQTPGQGLQFLFEYFSETQRNKGNFPGRFSGRQFSNSRSEMNVSTLELGDSALYLCASSTGHLPNTEAFFGQGTRLTVV.

The chain joins TRBV7-9 to TRBJ1-3; possibly TRBD1 for D (5 bases). V shed 0 bases and J shed 4 bases, with 10 bases lying between them. The CDR3 totals 15 residues. Germline V gene lookup returns CDR1 SEHNR and CDR2 FQNEAQ (reference sequence). Written as DNA, the CDR3 is TGTGCCAGCAGCTTAGCGGAGGGGCAAGGAAACACCATATATTTT. Amino acids: CASSLAEGQGNTIYF.

CDR3 coding DNA: TGTGCCAGCAGTGAATGGGGCGGACGCACAGATACGCAGTATTTT. Translation: CASSEWGGRTDTQYF. V gene TRBV25-1 combines with J gene TRBJ2-3, with D possibly matching TRBD1 (5 bases). There are 15 residues in the CDR3. V was cut by 1 base and J by 1 base, with 9 bases left in between. Germline V gives CDR1 MGHDK, CDR2 SYGVNS.

The count of this clone is one. This chain uses TRBV7-9 with TRBJ2-2, with a weak D call TRBD2 (5 bases). This CDR3 is 15 amino acids long. Germline CDR1 is SEHNR and CDR2 is FQNEAQ (reference sequence). Trimming took off 8 bases at V and 3 bases at J, with 16 bases between the two ends. CDR3 loop: CASYSGFYDTGELFF. CDR3 in DNA: TGTGCCAGCTACTCGGGGTTTTATGACACCGGGGAGCTGTTTTTT.

V gene TRBV11-2 combines with J gene TRBJ2-1, with TRBD2 identical over 12 bases. J was trimmed by 8 bases and V by 5 bases; bases with no gene match: 4. Germline V gene data show CDR1 as SGHAT and CDR2 as FQNNGV. The length of the CDR3 is 14 residues. The CDR3 reads CASSPRLAGDEQFF. CDR3 nucleotide sequence: TGTGCCAGCAGCCCCCGACTAGCGGGAGATGAGCAGTTCTTC.

V usage is TRBV12-3 or TRBV12-4 and J usage is TRBJ2-1, with D uncertain. The CDR3 runs to 13 residues. The ends were cut back, 1 base at V and 9 bases at J, with 10 bases in the middle. CDR3 sequence (DNA): TGTGCCAGCAGTTTAGTTCTCTTCGGTGAGCAGTTCTTC. Translating gives CASSLVLFGEQFF.

This chain connects TRBV3-1 (or the pseudogene TRBV3-2) to TRBJ2-7; a weak D match, TRBD1 (6 bases). V was pared by 5 bases and J by 7 bases, with 12 bases between. The germline V gene has CDR1 LGHDT and CDR2 YNNKEL (reference sequence). The CDR3 spans 12 residues. The CDR3: CASSYSTGEQYF. The CDR3 nucleotides are TGTGCCAGCAGCTATTCTACAGGGGAGCAGTACTTC.

The chain recombines TRBV4-3 with TRBJ2-7; 11 bases are shared with TRBD1. The CDR3 has 12 amino acids. The germline CDR1 and CDR2 sequences are LGHNA and YSLEER. J was trimmed by 6 bases and V by 8 bases; bases with no gene match: 3. CDR3 bases: TGCGCCAGCGGGGACAGGGGGGCCGAGCAGTACTTC. Its protein product is CASGDRGAEQYF.

The chain employs TRBV5-1 and TRBJ2-3, with a weak D call TRBD1 (6 bases). CDR1 is SGHRS and CDR2 is YFSETQ in the germline V gene. The CDR3 runs 14 residues. V was shortened by 3 bases and J by 3 bases, with 11 bases between the two germline ends. CDR3 DNA: TGCGCCAGCAGCTCCGGGACAATGACAGATACGCAGTATTTT. It codes for CASSSGTMTDTQYF.

The chain carries TRBV30 and TRBJ2-7; D is possibly TRBD1 (5 bases). Germline-derived CDR1 and CDR2 are GTSNPN and SVGIG (reference sequence). V lost 4 bases to trimming and J lost 3 bases, with 10 bases between them. The CDR3 contains 12 residues. The CDR3 coding sequence is TGTGCCTGGATTATAGACAGCTACGAGCAGTACTTC. Translation gives CAWIIDSYEQYF. The full variable domain, rest sourced from reference TRBV30 and TRBJ2-7, is SQTIHQWPATLVQPVGSPLSLECTVEGTSNPNLYWYRQAAGRGLQLLFYSVGIGQISSEVPQNLSASRPQDRQFILSSKKLLLSDSGFYLCAWIIDSYEQYFGPGTRLTVT.

The chain has TRBV10-3 and TRBJ1-1, with TRBD1 identical over 9 bases. Germline V gene lookup returns CDR1 ENHRY and CDR2 SYGVKD. The trim removed 6 bases at V and 10 bases at J, leaving 6 bases unmatched. The CDR3 runs 12 residues. CDR3 region: CAISRQGVGAFF. In DNA form, the CDR3 reads TGTGCCATCAGCCGACAGGGGGTAGGAGCTTTCTTT.